The table lists the clone carrying this TCR beta chain with many counts. The antigen remains unidentified. The junction departs from the called germline gene at one end, perhaps through a read error. The PBMCs had their origin in 10 ml of fresh peripheral blood. The sample is drawn from a study of Graves' ophthalmopathy and Graves' hyperthyroidism. RNA transcripts yielded amplified TCR beta CDR3 regions. Scientists carried out first-round RT-PCR using HTBI primers and then a second-round multiplex PCR. TCRdb reprocessed the multiplex PCR reads with MiXCR, giving one entry per CDR3 protein. The data hold roughly 160,000 distinct CDR3 sequences, with more than 30% observed a single time. Study-wide points: Ophthalmopathy and stable hyperthyroidism were discriminated by a 13-signature model, with about 90% sensitivity and about 84% specificity. Detection in blood was also observed for most expanded thyroid clonotypes above 0.001 frequency.

The CDR3 is 14 amino acids. In germline, CDR1 is SGHRS, CDR2 YFSETQ. This sequence joins TRBV5-1 and TRBJ2-7; 10 bases match TRBD2. This sequence originates from a woman aged 40-49 years with Graves' ophthalmopathy. The sample was peripheral blood. The CDR3 reads CASSLTSGAYVQYF. The CDR3 nucleotides are TGCGCCAGCAGCTTGACTAGCGGGGCCTACGTGCAGTACTTC.